These 2 T cell receptor beta chains share one sample of origin, sequenced in a study of blood T cell repertoires in COVID-19. Sequenced by immunoSEQ multiplex PCR; TCRdb stores in-frame clones only, minus some. This sample has fewer than 250,000 clones, with around 86% found just once. Sequencing used peripheral blood. Every receptor here comes from a man aged 50 to 60 with acute or convalescent COVID-19.

V is TRBV10-2 and J is TRBJ1-2, with 8 bases identical to TRBD1. The length of the CDR3 is 14 residues. The V and J ends lost 6 bases and 3 bases, in that order; junction bases with no gene match: 6. CDR1 WSHSY and CDR2 SAAADI come from the germline V gene. CDR3 nucleotides: TGCGCCAGCAGCGGGACAGGTGATTACTATGGCTACACCTTC. This encodes CASSGTGDYYGYTF.

The chain combines TRBV5-1 with TRBJ2-5; 7 bases map to TRBD2. Germline values: CDR1 SGHRS, CDR2 YFSETQ. The CDR3 runs to 15 residues. After removal of 0 bases from V and 5 bases from J, the junction contained 7 bases not matched to a gene. This CDR3 is CASSLAGTTRETQYF. Here the CDR3 DNA reads TGCGCCAGCAGCTTGGCGGGGACTACCCGGGAGACCCAGTACTTC.